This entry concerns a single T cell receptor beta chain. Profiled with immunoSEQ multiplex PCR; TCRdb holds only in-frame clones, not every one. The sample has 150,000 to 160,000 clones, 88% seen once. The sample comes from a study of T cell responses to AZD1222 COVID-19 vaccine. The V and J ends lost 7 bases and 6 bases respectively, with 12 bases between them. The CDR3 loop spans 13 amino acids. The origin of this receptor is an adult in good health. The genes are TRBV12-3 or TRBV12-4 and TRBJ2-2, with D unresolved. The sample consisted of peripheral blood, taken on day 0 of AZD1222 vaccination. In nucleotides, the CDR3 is TGTGCCAGCAAGGGTGGTTATGCCGGGGAGCTGTTTTTT. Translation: CASKGGYAGELFF.